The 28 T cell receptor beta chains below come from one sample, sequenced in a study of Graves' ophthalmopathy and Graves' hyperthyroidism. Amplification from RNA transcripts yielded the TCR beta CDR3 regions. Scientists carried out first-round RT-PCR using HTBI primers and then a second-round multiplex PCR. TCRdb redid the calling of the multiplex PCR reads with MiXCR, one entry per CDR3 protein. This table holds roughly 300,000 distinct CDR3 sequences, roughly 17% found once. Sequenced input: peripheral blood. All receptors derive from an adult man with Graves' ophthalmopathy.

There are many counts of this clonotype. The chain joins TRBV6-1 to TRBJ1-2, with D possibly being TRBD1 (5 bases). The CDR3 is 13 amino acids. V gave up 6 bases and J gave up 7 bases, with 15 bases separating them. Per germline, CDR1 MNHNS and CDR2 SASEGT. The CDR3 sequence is CASSRGSGVGYTF. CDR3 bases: TGTGCCAGCAGCCGCGGTTCGGGGGTTGGCTACACCTTC.

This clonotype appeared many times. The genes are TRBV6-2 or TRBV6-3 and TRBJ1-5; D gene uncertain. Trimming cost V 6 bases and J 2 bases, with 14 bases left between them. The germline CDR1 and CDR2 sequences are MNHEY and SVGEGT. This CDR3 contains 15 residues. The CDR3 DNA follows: TGTGCCAGCAGCTTCTCGGACGGAGGCAATCAGCCCCAGCATTTT. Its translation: CASSFSDGGNQPQHF.

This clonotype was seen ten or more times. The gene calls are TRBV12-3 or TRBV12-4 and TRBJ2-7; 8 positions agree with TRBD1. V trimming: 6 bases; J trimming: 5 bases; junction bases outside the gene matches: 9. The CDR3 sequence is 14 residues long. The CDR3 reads CASRPDRGGDEQYF. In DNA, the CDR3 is TGTGCCAGCAGACCTGACAGGGGTGGCGACGAGCAGTACTTC.

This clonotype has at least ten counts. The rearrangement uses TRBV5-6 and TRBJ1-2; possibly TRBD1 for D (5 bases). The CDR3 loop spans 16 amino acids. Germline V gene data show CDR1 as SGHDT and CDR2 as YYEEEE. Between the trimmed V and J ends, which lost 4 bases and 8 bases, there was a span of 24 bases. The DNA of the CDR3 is TGTGCCAGCAGCCAGGGTCTTGACCGTTCCCCGGTAGGCTACACCTTC. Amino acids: CASSQGLDRSPVGYTF.

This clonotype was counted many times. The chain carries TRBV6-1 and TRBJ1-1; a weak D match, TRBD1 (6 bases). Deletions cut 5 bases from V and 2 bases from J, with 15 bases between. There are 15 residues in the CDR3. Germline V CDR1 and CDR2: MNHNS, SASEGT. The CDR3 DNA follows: TGTGCCAGCAGTAAAGAGAACAGGGAAAACACTGAAGCTTTCTTT. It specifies CASSKENRENTEAFF.

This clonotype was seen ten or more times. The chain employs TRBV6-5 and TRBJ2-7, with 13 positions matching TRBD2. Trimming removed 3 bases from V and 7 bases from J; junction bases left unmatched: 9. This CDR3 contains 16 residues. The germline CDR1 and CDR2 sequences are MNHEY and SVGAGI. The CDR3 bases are TGTGCCAGCAGTTATACTTGGACTAGCGGGAGTAAAGAGCAGTACTTC. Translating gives CASSYTWTSGSKEQYF.

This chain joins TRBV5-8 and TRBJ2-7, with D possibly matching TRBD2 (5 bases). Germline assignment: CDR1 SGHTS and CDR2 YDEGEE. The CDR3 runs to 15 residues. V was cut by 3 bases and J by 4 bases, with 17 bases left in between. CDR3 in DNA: TGTGCCAGCAGCTCCGATAGAGGGTATGTTTACGAGCAGTACTTC. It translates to CASSSDRGYVYEQYF.

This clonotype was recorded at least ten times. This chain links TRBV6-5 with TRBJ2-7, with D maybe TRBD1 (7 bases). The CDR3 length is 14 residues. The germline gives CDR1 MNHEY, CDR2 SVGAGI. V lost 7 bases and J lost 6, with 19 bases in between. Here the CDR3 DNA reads TGTGCCAGCACGAGCAGATTCCAGGGGGGCGAGCAGTACTTC. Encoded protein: CASTSRFQGGEQYF.

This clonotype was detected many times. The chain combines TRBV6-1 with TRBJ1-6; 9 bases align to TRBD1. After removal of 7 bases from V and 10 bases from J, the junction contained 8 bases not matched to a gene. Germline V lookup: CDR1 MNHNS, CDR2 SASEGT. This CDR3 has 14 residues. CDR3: CASTPDRGISPLHF. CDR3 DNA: TGTGCCAGCACCCCGGACAGGGGCATATCACCCCTCCACTTT.

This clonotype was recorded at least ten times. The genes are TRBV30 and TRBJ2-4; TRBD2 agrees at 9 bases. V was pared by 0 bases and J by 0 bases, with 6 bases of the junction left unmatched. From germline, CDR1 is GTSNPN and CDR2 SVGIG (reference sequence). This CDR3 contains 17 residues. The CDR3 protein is CAWSVAGGSVAKNIQYF. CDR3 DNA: TGTGCCTGGAGTGTAGCGGGGGGTTCTGTAGCCAAAAACATTCAGTACTTC.

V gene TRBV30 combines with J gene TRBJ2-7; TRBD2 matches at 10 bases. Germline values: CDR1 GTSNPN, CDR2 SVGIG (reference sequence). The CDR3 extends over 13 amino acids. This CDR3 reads CALTLAGQYEQYF. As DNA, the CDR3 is TGTGCGTTAACACTAGCGGGACAGTACGAGCAGTACTTC.

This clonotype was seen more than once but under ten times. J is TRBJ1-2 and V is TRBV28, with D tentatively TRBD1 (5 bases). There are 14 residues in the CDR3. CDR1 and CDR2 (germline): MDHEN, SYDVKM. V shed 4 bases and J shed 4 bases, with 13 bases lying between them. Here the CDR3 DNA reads TGTGCCAGCAGTTCCGTCCACAGGAGCTATGGCTACACCTTC. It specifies CASSSVHRSYGYTF.

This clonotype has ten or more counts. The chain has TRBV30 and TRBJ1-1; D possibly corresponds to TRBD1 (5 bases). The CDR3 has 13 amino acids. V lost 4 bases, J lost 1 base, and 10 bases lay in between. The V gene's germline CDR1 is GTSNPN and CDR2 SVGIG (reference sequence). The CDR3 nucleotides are TGTGCCTGGATGGGACGGGCGAACACTGAAGCTTTCTTT. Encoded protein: CAWMGRANTEAFF.

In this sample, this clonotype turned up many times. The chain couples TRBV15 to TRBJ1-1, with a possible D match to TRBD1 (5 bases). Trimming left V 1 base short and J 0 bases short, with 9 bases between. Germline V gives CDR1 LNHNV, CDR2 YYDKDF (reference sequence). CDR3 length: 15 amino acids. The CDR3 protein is CATSRVRQMNTEAFF. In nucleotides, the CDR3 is TGTGCCACCAGCAGAGTCCGACAGATGAACACTGAAGCTTTCTTT.

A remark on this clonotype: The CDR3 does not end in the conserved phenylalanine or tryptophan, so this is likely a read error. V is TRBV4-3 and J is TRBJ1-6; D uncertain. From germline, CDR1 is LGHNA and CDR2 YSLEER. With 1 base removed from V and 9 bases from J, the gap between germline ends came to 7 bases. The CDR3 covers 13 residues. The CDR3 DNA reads TGCGCCAGCAGCCAAGCCCAGGCTTCACCCCTCCACTCT. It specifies CASSQAQASPLHS.

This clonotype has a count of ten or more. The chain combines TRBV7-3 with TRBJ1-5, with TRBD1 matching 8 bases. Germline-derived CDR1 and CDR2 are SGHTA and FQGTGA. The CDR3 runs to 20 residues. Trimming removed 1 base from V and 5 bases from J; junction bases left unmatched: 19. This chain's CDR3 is CASSLKEEGQAPLEHQPQHF. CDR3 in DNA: TGTGCCAGCAGCTTAAAGGAGGAGGGACAGGCCCCCTTAGAACATCAGCCCCAGCATTTT.

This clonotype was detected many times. CDR3: CASAELGQGGIRNTEAFF. The DNA of the CDR3 is TGTGCCAGTGCCGAGTTGGGACAGGGTGGAATTCGGAACACTGAAGCTTTCTTT. The rearrangement links TRBV11-2 to TRBJ1-1; 9 positions agree with TRBD1. With V trimmed by 9 bases and J by 1 base, 18 bases remained unmatched. The CDR3 is 18 residues long. CDR1 is SGHAT and CDR2 is FQNNGV in the germline V gene.

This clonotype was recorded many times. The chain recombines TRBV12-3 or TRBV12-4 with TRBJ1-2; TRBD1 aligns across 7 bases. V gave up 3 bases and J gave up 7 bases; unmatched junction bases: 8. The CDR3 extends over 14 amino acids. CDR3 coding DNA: TGTGCCAGCAGTTTCTCCGAGGGGGCGGGTGGCTACACCTTC. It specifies CASSFSEGAGGYTF.

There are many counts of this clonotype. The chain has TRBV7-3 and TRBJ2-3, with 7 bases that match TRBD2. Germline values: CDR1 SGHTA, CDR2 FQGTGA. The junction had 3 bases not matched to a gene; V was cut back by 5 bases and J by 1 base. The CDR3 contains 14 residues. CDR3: CASSGSGGTDTQYF. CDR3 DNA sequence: TGTGCCAGCAGCGGCAGCGGGGGCACAGATACGCAGTATTTT.

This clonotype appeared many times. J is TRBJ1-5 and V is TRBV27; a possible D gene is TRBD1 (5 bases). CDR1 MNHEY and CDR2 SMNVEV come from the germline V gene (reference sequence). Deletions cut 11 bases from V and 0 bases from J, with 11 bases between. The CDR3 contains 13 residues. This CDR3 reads CAAGPYSNQPQHF. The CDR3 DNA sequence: TGTGCCGCGGGGCCTTATAGCAATCAGCCCCAGCATTTT.

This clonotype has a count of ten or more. CDR3 amino acids: CASRGTGVSEAFF. The CDR3 nucleotides read TGTGCCAGCAGAGGAACAGGAGTCTCTGAAGCTTTCTTT. This chain links TRBV7-6 with TRBJ1-1, with D maybe TRBD1 (5 bases). Germline-derived CDR1 and CDR2 are SGHVS and FNYEAQ. V dropped 6 bases and J dropped 6 bases, with 14 bases sitting between them. The CDR3 has 13 residues.

The DNA for the CDR3 is TGTGCCAGCACCTCGGGACAGGGGTTTTATGGCTACACCTTC. Amino acids: CASTSGQGFYGYTF. The genes are TRBV12-3 or TRBV12-4 and TRBJ1-2, with 10 positions matching TRBD1. This CDR3 region has 14 residues. The V gene end was trimmed by 7 bases and the J gene end by 5 bases; junction bases not matched to a gene: 7.

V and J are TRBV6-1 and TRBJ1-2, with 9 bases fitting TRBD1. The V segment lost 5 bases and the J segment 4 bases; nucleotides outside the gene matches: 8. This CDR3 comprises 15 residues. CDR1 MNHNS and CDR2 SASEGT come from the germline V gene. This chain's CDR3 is CASSPWDRDGYGYTF. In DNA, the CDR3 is TGTGCCAGCAGTCCCTGGGACAGGGATGGCTATGGCTACACCTTC.

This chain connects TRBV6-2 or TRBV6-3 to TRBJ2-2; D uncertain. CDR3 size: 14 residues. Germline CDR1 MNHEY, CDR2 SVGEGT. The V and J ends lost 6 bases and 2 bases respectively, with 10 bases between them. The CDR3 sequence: CASSGSRNTGELFF. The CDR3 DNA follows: TGTGCCAGCAGCGGATCGCGCAACACCGGGGAGCTGTTTTTT.

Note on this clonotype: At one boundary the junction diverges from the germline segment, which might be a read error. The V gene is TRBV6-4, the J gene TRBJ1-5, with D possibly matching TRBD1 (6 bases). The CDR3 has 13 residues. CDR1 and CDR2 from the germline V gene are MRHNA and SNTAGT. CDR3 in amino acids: CASSTALGQPQPF. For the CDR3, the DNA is TGTGCCAGCAGCACCGCTCTAGGACAGCCCCAGCCTTTT.

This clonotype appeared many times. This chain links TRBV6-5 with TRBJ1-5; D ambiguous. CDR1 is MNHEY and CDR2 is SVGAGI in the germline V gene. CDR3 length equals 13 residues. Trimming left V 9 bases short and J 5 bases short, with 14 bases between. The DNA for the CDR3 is TGTGCCAGTCAGGCGGGAGTGGATCAGCCCCAGCATTTT. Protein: CASQAGVDQPQHF.

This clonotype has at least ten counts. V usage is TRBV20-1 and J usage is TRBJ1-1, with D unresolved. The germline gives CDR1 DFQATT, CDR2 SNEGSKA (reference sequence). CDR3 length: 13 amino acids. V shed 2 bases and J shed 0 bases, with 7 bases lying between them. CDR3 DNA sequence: TGCAGTGCTAGATGGCCGATGAACACTGAAGCTTTCTTT. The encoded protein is CSARWPMNTEAFF.

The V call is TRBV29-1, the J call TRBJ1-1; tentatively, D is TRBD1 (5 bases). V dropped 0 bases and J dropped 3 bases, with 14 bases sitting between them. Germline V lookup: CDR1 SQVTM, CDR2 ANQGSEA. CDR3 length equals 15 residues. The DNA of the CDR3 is TGCAGCGTTGAAGACACCCTCGCGGGGGACACTGAAGCTTTCTTT. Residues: CSVEDTLAGDTEAFF.